This T cell receptor beta chain was identified during a study of blood T cell repertoires in COVID-19. Across the study: Acute and convalescent COVID-19 specimens originated in the United States, Italy and Spain.

This CDR3 comprises 15 residues. After removal of 0 bases from V and 6 bases from J, the junction contained 6 bases not matched to a gene. Germline values: CDR1 SGDLS, CDR2 YYNGEE. Sequenced by immunoSEQ multiplex PCR; TCRdb stores in-frame clones only, minus some. The table includes tens of thousands of clones, around 92% detected once. What was sequenced was peripheral blood. The TCR comes from a human donor with active COVID-19. The donor label of this sample is uncertain. The V and J genes are TRBV9 and TRBJ2-1; 7 bases are a match to TRBD2. CDR3 nucleotide sequence: TGTGCCAGCAGCGTAGAGGGCCTAGCGGCCAATGAGCAGTTCTTC. Translated, it gives CASSVEGLAANEQFF.